This paragraph reports one TCR beta chain. Its target is not known. Trimming at V came to 6 bases and at J to 5 bases, leaving 6 bases not matched to a gene. The germline CDR1 and CDR2 sequences are GTSNPN and SVGIG (reference sequence). The CDR3 spans 12 residues. This record belongs to a study of lymphopenia after photon versus proton radiotherapy. Study-wide points: Better survival with proton therapy was suggested as possible, not demonstrated. After the lymphocyte nadir, photon-treated repertoires showed oligoclonal expansion, especially of CD8+ Temra cells.

Clones were sequenced by immunoSEQ multiplex PCR, and TCRdb holds only the in-frame ones, with some missing. In the table there are roughly 35,000 clones, roughly 84% of which are singletons. The gene calls are TRBV30 and TRBJ1-2; 7 bases align to TRBD1. The source was peripheral blood, collected from a patient treated with photon-based radiotherapy. This receptor was obtained from a man aged 45-65 years with gastric cancer. CDR3 DNA sequence: TGTGCCTGCCAGAAACAGGGGTATGGCTACACCTTC. It is translated as CACQKQGYGYTF.